The clone carrying this T cell receptor beta chain came up once. This record belongs to a study of tumor T cells in aggressive B-cell lymphoma. Profiling relied on immunoSEQ multiplex PCR, and the TCRdb table lists in-frame clones only, not all of them. Among 700 to 950 clones, around nine tenths were seen once, and the ten largest hold nearly 8.5%. The CDR3 consists of 14 residues. The ends were cut back, 3 bases at V and 3 bases at J, with 12 bases in the middle. Germline-derived CDR1 and CDR2 are LNHDA and SQIVND (reference sequence). This TCR came from an adult with diffuse large B cell lymphoma. The chain recombines TRBV19 with TRBJ2-7, with D tentatively TRBD1 (6 bases). Input material: tumor tissue. The CDR3 nucleotides read TGTGCCAGTAGTATCCGGGACATGAACTACGAGCAGTACTTC. Translated, it gives CASSIRDMNYEQYF.